One and the same sample provided the 23 T cell receptor beta chains below, sequenced in a study of cytomegalovirus exposure and HLA in healthy donors. The study ran its PCR with 60 Vbeta and 13 Jbeta primers. Libraries were prepared by immunoSEQ multiplex PCR; TCRdb keeps only in-frame clonotypes and omits some of them. There are some 150,000 clones in the sample; over 60% occur only once, and 2.5% to 3.5% lies in the top ten. Sequencing input: PBMCs. The receptors come from a woman in her thirties in good health and CMV-seropositive.

In its sample, this clone was seen a few times. CDR3 amino acids: CASSPGTGGEQYF. DNA for the CDR3: TGCGCCAGCAGCCCCGGGACAGGGGGCGAGCAGTACTTC. This chain joins TRBV5-1 and TRBJ2-5; 11 bases line up with TRBD1. Judging by the DNA end, TRBJ2-7 fits better; the J call may be wrong. The CDR3 has 13 amino acids. Germline CDR1 reads SGHRS; CDR2 reads YFSETQ.

The rearrangement uses TRBV21-1 and TRBJ1-5; the D call of TRBD1 is as the table states it, not checked on the DNA. TRBV21-1 represents a pseudogene. CDR3 size: 18 residues. The CDR3 protein is CASYNRVGKVYSNQPQHF. As DNA, the CDR3 is TGTGCCAGCTATAACAGGGTAGGTAAAGTCTATAGCAATCAGCCCCAGCATTTT.

V usage is TRBV9 and J usage is TRBJ1-2; TRBD1 matches 12 bases. Per germline, CDR1 SGDLS and CDR2 YYNGEE. V lost 2 bases, J lost 7 bases, and 6 bases stayed unmatched. The CDR3 loop spans 15 amino acids. The CDR3, as DNA: TGTGCCAGCAGCGTCCGGGACAGGGGGCTCTTTGGCTACACCTTC. Amino acid sequence: CASSVRDRGLFGYTF.

CDR3 in amino acids: CASSLPDRDTYEQYF. CDR3 coding DNA: TGTGCCAGCAGCTTACCCGACAGGGATACGTACGAGCAGTACTTC. This chain joins TRBV5-4 and TRBJ2-7, with TRBD1 matching 7 bases. The CDR3 length is 15 residues. The V segment lost 2 bases and the J segment 4 bases; nucleotides outside the gene matches: 9. Germline CDR1 SGHNT, CDR2 YYREEE (reference sequence).

The gene calls are TRBV30 and TRBJ2-3; D may be TRBD2 (6 bases). The CDR3 covers 13 residues. Germline lookup yields CDR1 GTSNPN and CDR2 SVGIG (reference sequence). This CDR3 is CAWGWGDTDTQYF. CDR3 nucleotides: TGTGCTTGGGGATGGGGGGACACAGATACGCAGTATTTT.

This sequence joins TRBV5-1 and TRBJ2-7; D gene unclear. V lost 0 bases to trimming and J lost 0 bases, with 13 bases between them. This CDR3 region has 16 residues. From germline, CDR1 is SGHRS and CDR2 YFSETQ. The CDR3, as DNA: TGCGCCAGCAGCTTGGCCGTGACGAGGAACTCCTACGAGCAGTACTTC. As protein: CASSLAVTRNSYEQYF.

The V gene is TRBV4-2, the J gene TRBJ2-5; TRBD2 might be the D (6 bases). Trimming left V 5 bases short and J 2 bases short, with 18 bases between. The germline V gene encodes CDR1 LGHNA and CDR2 YNFKEQ. The CDR3 runs to 16 residues. This CDR3 reads CASSKSTGRIQETQYF. Here the CDR3 DNA reads TGTGCCAGCAGCAAATCCACGGGGAGGATTCAAGAGACCCAGTACTTC.

This chain uses TRBV6-5 with TRBJ2-1; D is uncertain. The CDR3 covers 15 residues. Trimming cost V 2 bases and J 0 bases, with 8 bases left between them. Germline V gene data show CDR1 as MNHEY and CDR2 as SVGAGI. CDR3: CASSYGPSSYNEQFF. In DNA form, the CDR3 reads TGTGCCAGCAGTTACGGGCCGAGCTCCTACAATGAGCAGTTCTTC.

The chain employs TRBV2 and TRBJ2-5, with TRBD1 matching over 8 bases. CDR1 and CDR2 (germline): SNHLY, FYNNEI. J was trimmed by 4 bases and V by 3 bases; bases with no gene match: 4. The CDR3 length is 14 residues. CDR3: CASSDRGLGETQYF. CDR3 DNA sequence: TGTGCCAGCAGTGACAGGGGGCTAGGAGAGACCCAGTACTTC.

This clone was observed a handful of times. The chain recombines TRBV5-1 with TRBJ2-7; D call uncertain. V lost 0 bases, J lost 3 bases, and 7 bases lay in between. The CDR3 sequence is 13 residues long. The germline gives CDR1 SGHRS, CDR2 YFSETQ. The CDR3 DNA is TGCGCCAGCAGCTTGGGGCGGAGCTACGAGCAGTACTTC. Translating gives CASSLGRSYEQYF.

This chain joins TRBV11-3 and TRBJ2-1; 11 nucleotides line up with TRBD2. This CDR3 is built from 15 residues. With 6 bases clipped from V and 5 bases from J, the junction kept 6 bases outside the gene matches. The germline gives CDR1 SGHNT, CDR2 YENEEA. CDR3 in amino acids: CASSPLAGGNNEQFF. The CDR3, as DNA: TGTGCCAGCAGTCCTCTAGCGGGAGGAAACAATGAGCAGTTCTTC.

The chain joins TRBV30 to TRBJ2-5; possible D gene TRBD2, 5 bases. V lost 6 bases and J lost 11, with 19 bases in between. Per the germline V gene, CDR1 is GTSNPN and CDR2 is SVGIG (reference sequence). There are 12 residues in the CDR3. The DNA for the CDR3 is TGTGCCTGTGTAGGTCTAGTTTGGGAGCAGTACTTC. Translating it yields CACVGLVWEQYF.

The chain has TRBV11-2 and TRBJ1-1; the D gene is possibly TRBD1 (5 bases). There are 13 residues in the CDR3. V was clipped by 3 bases and J by 2 bases, with 7 bases between them. Germline CDR1 SGHAT, CDR2 FQNNGV. Here the CDR3 DNA reads TGTGCCAGCAGCTTGGGACTCAACACTGAAGCTTTCTTT. Its protein product is CASSLGLNTEAFF.

This clone was seen at least ten times. This chain links TRBV7-2 with TRBJ2-1, with 9 bases aligning to TRBD2. Germline CDR1 is SGHTA and CDR2 is FQGNSA. With V trimmed by 4 bases and J by 6 bases, 1 base remained unmatched. This CDR3 contains 13 residues. CDR3 nucleotide sequence: TGTGCCAGCAGCTCGGGACTAGCCAATGAGCAGTTCTTC. Amino acid sequence: CASSSGLANEQFF.

V gene TRBV13 combines with J gene TRBJ2-3, with TRBD2 matching 12 bases. The CDR3 loop spans 17 amino acids. Germline trimming cut 3 bases from V and 1 base from J; bases unmatched to any gene: 5. Germline CDR1 reads PRHDT; CDR2 reads FYEKMQ (reference sequence). The CDR3 nucleotides are TGTGCCAGCAGCTTGACTAGCGGGAGCCTTGGCACAGATACGCAGTATTTT. This gives the protein CASSLTSGSLGTDTQYF.

The V call is TRBV10-3, the J call TRBJ1-5, with D unclear. Germline loops: CDR1 ENHRY, CDR2 SYGVKD. Trimming took off 8 bases at V and 0 bases at J, with 11 bases between the two ends. The CDR3 totals 14 residues. Here the CDR3 DNA reads TGTGCCATCGGGCAGATTAATAGCAATCAGCCCCAGCATTTT. Translating it yields CAIGQINSNQPQHF.

This chain links TRBV27 with TRBJ2-5; a possible D gene is TRBD2 (5 bases). Trimming cost V 8 bases and J 7 bases, with 29 bases left between them. The CDR3 runs to 17 residues. Per germline, CDR1 MNHEY and CDR2 SMNVEV (reference sequence). The CDR3: CASRPAPKATARGTQYF. The CDR3 DNA sequence: TGTGCCAGCCGACCTGCCCCCAAAGCGACTGCTCGGGGGACCCAGTACTTC.

This sequence joins TRBV6-4 and TRBJ2-2, with 7 bases lining up with TRBD2. This CDR3 region has 14 residues. With V trimmed by 8 bases and J by 6 bases, 9 bases remained unmatched. The V gene's germline CDR1 is MRHNA and CDR2 SNTAGT. The CDR3 loop is CASSRLAVSGELFF. Written as DNA, the CDR3 is TGTGCCAGCTCGAGACTAGCCGTATCCGGGGAGCTGTTTTTT.

The chain recombines TRBV6-6 with TRBJ2-3; TRBD2 might be the D (6 bases). The V end lost 2 bases, the J end lost 2 bases, and 14 bases lay between the germline ends. The CDR3 loop spans 16 amino acids. CDR1 is MNHNY, CDR2 SVGAGI, per germline (reference sequence). The CDR3, as DNA: TGTGCCAGCAGTTACGTACGGGACTTTTTCACAGATACGCAGTATTTT. Its translation: CASSYVRDFFTDTQYF.

The V and J genes are TRBV25-1 and TRBJ2-7, with unresolved D. Deletions cut 3 bases from V and 2 bases from J, with 11 bases between. This CDR3 has 14 residues. Germline loops: CDR1 MGHDK, CDR2 SYGVNS. DNA for the CDR3: TGTGCCAGCAGTGACGGAGTGTGGGCCTACGAGCAGTACTTC. This sequence encodes CASSDGVWAYEQYF.

The chain links TRBV10-3 to TRBJ1-5; no clear D gene. The germline V gene has CDR1 ENHRY and CDR2 SYGVKD. The CDR3 loop spans 15 amino acids. Trimming took off 3 bases at V and 5 bases at J, with 14 bases between the two ends. CDR3 amino acids: CAISESSTQDQPQHF. CDR3 nucleotide sequence: TGTGCCATCAGTGAATCCTCTACGCAGGATCAGCCCCAGCATTTT.

This chain uses TRBV10-3 with TRBJ1-5, with D possibly matching TRBD1 (5 bases). Germline V gene lookup returns CDR1 ENHRY and CDR2 SYGVKD. Trimming cost V 10 bases and J 4 bases, with 11 bases left between them. The CDR3 consists of 12 residues. The CDR3 DNA is TGTGCCACCGACAGATCTAATCAGCCCCAGCATTTT. This encodes CATDRSNQPQHF.

Points on this clone: Germline and junction disagree at one end, which may indicate a read error. The same CDR3 is also encoded by other DNA sequences in this sample. The genes are TRBV9 and TRBJ2-7; D is perhaps TRBD1 (5 bases). The CDR3 runs to 15 residues. Per the germline V gene, CDR1 is SGDLS and CDR2 is YYNGEE. The CDR3 DNA reads TGCGCCAGCAGCCTCTACGACAGTCCCACCTACGAGCAGTACTTC. It codes for CASSLYDSPTYEQYF.